These 11 T cell receptor beta chains originate from one sample sequenced in a study of OX40 agonist ivuxolimab in advanced cancers. Produced via immunoSEQ multiplex PCR; TCRdb's table is partial and in-frame only. The sample has 65,000 to 70,000 clones; about 80% are singletons. The sequenced sample was CD4+ or CD8+ T cells sorted from blood, obtained in a trial of the OX40 agonist ivuxolimab. These receptor sequences come from an adult with an advanced solid tumor such as melanoma, head and neck, liver or kidney cancer.

The rearrangement joins TRBV12-5 to TRBJ1-1; D is unresolved. Per germline, CDR1 LGHNT and CDR2 FRNRAP. The CDR3 loop spans 15 amino acids. V was trimmed by 7 bases and J by 3 bases, leaving 18 bases between them. CDR3 nucleotides: TGTGCTAGTGCGGCAGGAGGCGGTAGTTACACTGAAGCTTTCTTT. Its protein product is CASAAGGGSYTEAFF.

This clone occurred a few times. The chain recombines TRBV19 with TRBJ2-7; 11 nucleotides agree with TRBD1. The CDR3 has 14 residues. Germline CDR1 is LNHDA and CDR2 is SQIVND (reference sequence). V shed 6 bases, J shed 6 bases, and the junction held 7 bases outside the gene matches. This CDR3 is CASSTGTGGSEQYF. DNA of the CDR3: TGTGCCAGTAGCACCGGGACAGGGGGTTCCGAGCAGTACTTC.

The rearrangement links TRBV10-3 to TRBJ2-1, with TRBD2 matching 9 bases. J lost 8 bases, V lost 6 bases, and 5 bases had no gene match. This CDR3 spans 13 amino acids. Germline CDR1 is ENHRY and CDR2 is SYGVKD. CDR3 nucleotide sequence: TGTGCCATCAGGGGGACTAGCCACCATGAGCAGTTCTTC. It is translated as CAIRGTSHHEQFF.

This clone was detected only a few times. J is TRBJ1-2 and V is TRBV6-1, with a tentative D call TRBD1 (5 bases). CDR1 is MNHNS, CDR2 SASEGT, per germline. The CDR3 covers 15 residues. The V and J ends lost 3 bases and 5 bases respectively, with 16 bases between them. The CDR3 is CASSDRDLLWYGYTF. The CDR3, as DNA: TGTGCCAGCAGTGACAGGGATCTCCTGTGGTATGGCTACACCTTC.

The table lists this clone with a count of one. The DNA of the CDR3 is TGTGCCAGCAGGCGGGACCGCGGGAAAGATACGCAGTATTTT. This codes for CASRRDRGKDTQYF. This rearrangement joins TRBV7-2 to TRBJ2-3; D is possibly TRBD2 (6 bases). Between the trimmed V and J ends, which lost 6 bases and 5 bases, there was a span of 15 bases. The CDR3 is made up of 14 amino acids. Germline V gene lookup returns CDR1 SGHTA and CDR2 FQGNSA. The full variable domain, its missing parts supplied by reference TRBV7-2 and TRBJ2-3, is GAGVSQSPSNKVTEKGKDVELRCDPISGHTALYWYRQSLGQGLEFLIYFQGNSAPDKSGLPSDRFSAERTGGSVSTLTIQRTQQEDSAVYLCASRRDRGKDTQYFGPGTRLTVL.

The V call is TRBV30, the J call TRBJ2-4; D possibly uses TRBD1 or TRBD2 (5 bases each). Looked up from germline, CDR1 is GTSNPN and CDR2 is SVGIG (reference sequence). The CDR3 runs 13 residues. With 5 bases removed from V and 4 bases from J, the gap between germline ends came to 12 bases. The CDR3 sequence is CAWETGLKNIQYF. The CDR3, as DNA: TGTGCCTGGGAAACGGGGCTTAAAAACATTCAGTACTTC.

CDR3 residues: CASSLGGATQYF. The CDR3 DNA follows: TGTGCCAGCAGCTTAGGCGGGGCGACGCAGTATTTT. The V and J genes are TRBV11-2 and TRBJ2-3, with D possibly TRBD2 on 6 matching bases. The CDR3 covers 12 residues. V was shortened by 1 base and J by 9 bases, with 8 bases between the two germline ends. CDR1 is SGHAT and CDR2 is FQNNGV in the germline V gene.

V usage is TRBV11-1 and J usage is TRBJ2-4; TRBD1 is a possible D gene (6 bases). The V gene lost 1 base and the J gene lost 0 bases, with 7 bases spanning the gap. CDR1 is SGHAT, CDR2 FQDESV, per germline (reference sequence). This CDR3 contains 15 residues. This chain's CDR3 is CASSLGGLAKNIQYF. The CDR3 nucleotides read TGTGCCAGCAGCTTAGGGGGGCTAGCCAAAAACATTCAGTACTTC.

V is TRBV5-1 and J is TRBJ2-7, with D perhaps matching TRBD1 (6 bases). Germline V gene sequence: CDR1 SGHRS, CDR2 YFSETQ. The CDR3 is 15 amino acids. V was trimmed by 1 base and J by 0 bases, leaving 11 bases between them. CDR3 sequence (DNA): TGCGCCAGCAGCTTGATAGGACAGCCCTCCTACGAGCAGTACTTC. Its translation: CASSLIGQPSYEQYF.

The V and J genes are TRBV5-1 and TRBJ2-3, with 10 bases that match TRBD2. The germline V gene has CDR1 SGHRS and CDR2 YFSETQ. The CDR3 consists of 16 residues. V shed 3 bases, J shed 3 bases, and the junction held 7 bases outside the gene matches. The DNA of the CDR3 is TGCGCCAGCAGCTCTTTAGCGGGAGGTGGAACAGATACGCAGTATTTT. This translates into CASSSLAGGGTDTQYF.

This rearrangement joins TRBV5-8 to TRBJ1-5; D may be TRBD1 (5 bases). Trimming pared 0 bases from V and 4 bases from J, leaving 8 bases between. This CDR3 is 14 amino acids long. CDR1 and CDR2 (germline): SGHTS, YDEGEE. The CDR3 sequence is CASSLGGGNQPQHF. CDR3 nucleotides: TGTGCCAGCAGCTTGGGGGGCGGGAATCAGCCCCAGCATTTT.